These T cell receptor beta chains were read from a single sample in a study of memory CD4+ T cells and cytomegalovirus serostatus. Data came from immunoSEQ multiplex PCR; TCRdb stores just in-frame clones and leaves some out. The profile shows tens of thousands of clones, approximately 80% of them singletons. The sequencing input was memory CD4+ T cells from blood. These receptors all come from an adult in good health and CMV-seronegative. Each CDR3 is given with its conserved first and last residue. The D gene is left open where the match is weak. For some rows the clone size is stated as once, few or many, or as a class when expanded; others skip it.

j_call d_call clone_size v_call cdr3_nt cdr3_aa
TRBJ2-1 TRBD2 . TRBV5-1 TGCGCCAGCAGCTTGGGTGGTTCTAGCGGGGGGCCGCCTTACAATGAGCAGTTCTTC CASSLGGSSGGPPYNEQFF
TRBJ1-6 . . TRBV15 TGTGCCACCAGCAGAGATTCAGGGGCTCTTTCACCCCTCCACTTT CATSRDSGALSPLHF
TRBJ1-1 . . TRBV16 TGTGCCAGCAGCCAAAGGTCCGGGCCTGAAGCTTTCTTT CASSQRSGPEAFF
TRBJ1-1 . . TRBV5-4 TGTGCCAGCAGCTTACAGGGCCTCGCTGAAGCTTTCTTT CASSLQGLAEAFF
TRBJ2-1 . . TRBV7-6 TGTGCCAGCAGTCAAGCCCGGGGGAGCTCCTACAATGAGCAGTTCTTC CASSQARGSSYNEQFF
TRBJ1-2 . few TRBV6-1 TGTGCCAGCAACCCCCGGGACAAGAACTATGGCTACACCTTC CASNPRDKNYGYTF
TRBJ2-2 TRBD1 . TRBV5-1 TGCGCCAGCAGCTTGGTGGCTGGGACAGCGACCGGGGAGCTGTTTTTT CASSLVAGTATGELFF
TRBJ2-7 . . TRBV7-2 TGTGCCAGCAGCTTCGGCCGGGCCTACGAGCAGTACTTC CASSFGRAYEQYF
TRBJ1-2 TRBD1 . TRBV6-1 TGTGCCAGCAGTGGCGGGACAGCCTATGGCTACACCTTC CASSGGTAYGYTF
TRBJ1-1 TRBD1 . TRBV10-1 TGCGCCAGCAGTGAGTCGATATCACTACAGGGGTCCATGAACACTGAAGCTTTCTTT CASSESISLQGSMNTEAFF
TRBJ1-4 . . TRBV11-2 TGTGCCAGCCACCGGACCTCCTTGGAAAAACTGTTTTTT CASHRTSLEKLFF
TRBJ2-7 TRBD1 . TRBV30 TGTGCCTGGAGTAGACAGGGTGGGACCTACGAGCAGTACTTC CAWSRQGGTYEQYF
TRBJ1-1 TRBD1 few TRBV9 TGTGCCAGCAGCGTATCTATGGACAGGGAAGCTTTCTTT CASSVSMDREAFF
TRBJ2-1 . . TRBV19 TGTGCCAGTAGTAATCGACGGAATGAGCAGTTCTTC CASSNRRNEQFF
TRBJ1-1 . . TRBV4-2 TGTGCCAGCAGCCCAGGACAGCTTGAAGCTTTCTTT CASSPGQLEAFF
TRBJ2-7 . . TRBV28 TGTGCCAGCACCCCCCCCGGGGAACGGGGCGAGCAGTACTTC CASTPPGERGEQYF
TRBJ2-6 . . TRBV19 TGTGCCAGTAGTCCGGGTTCTGGGGCCAACGTCCTGACTTTC CASSPGSGANVLTF
TRBJ2-1 TRBD2 . TRBV5-5 TGTGCCAGCAGCCGACTAGCGGGGGGGCCTAACAATGAGCAGTTCTTC CASSRLAGGPNNEQFF
TRBJ1-1 . . TRBV9 TGTGCCAGCAGCGTAAGGCCGAACACTGAAGCTTTCTTT CASSVRPNTEAFF
TRBJ2-5 TRBD2 . TRBV7-9 TGTGCCAGCAGCCTAAGCTGGGGAGCGGGGGGGCAAGAGACCCAGTACTTC CASSLSWGAGGQETQYF
TRBJ2-2 TRBD2 . TRBV6-1 TGTGCCAGCACATTTAGCGGGGGGGCGGCCGGGGAGCTGTTTTTT CASTFSGGAAGELFF
TRBJ2-3 . . TRBV6-1 TGTGCCAGCACCAGAGACCCTACCGGTTATGGTACGCAGTATTTT CASTRDPTGYGTQYF
TRBJ2-2 . . TRBV5-6 TGTGCCAGCAGCTCCTTAACTGGGTCGAACACCGGGGAGCTGTTTTTT CASSSLTGSNTGELFF
TRBJ2-7 TRBD1 . TRBV11-1 TGTGCCAGCAGCTTTGAAGGAACAGGGGGCTCCTACGAGCAGTACTTC CASSFEGTGGSYEQYF
TRBJ2-2 . . TRBV7-8 TGTGCCAGCAGCCTCAAGGGGGGGGGCCTTTTCGACGGGGAGCTGTTTTTT CASSLKGGGLFDGELFF
TRBJ1-1 TRBD1 . TRBV7-2 TGTGCCAGCAGCTTTTCGGGACAGGGGGGCACTGAAGCTTTCTTT CASSFSGQGGTEAFF
TRBJ2-7 TRBD1 . TRBV10-3 TGTGCCATCAGGGGTACCGGGACAGGGGGCGATGGGGAGCAGTACTTC CAIRGTGTGGDGEQYF